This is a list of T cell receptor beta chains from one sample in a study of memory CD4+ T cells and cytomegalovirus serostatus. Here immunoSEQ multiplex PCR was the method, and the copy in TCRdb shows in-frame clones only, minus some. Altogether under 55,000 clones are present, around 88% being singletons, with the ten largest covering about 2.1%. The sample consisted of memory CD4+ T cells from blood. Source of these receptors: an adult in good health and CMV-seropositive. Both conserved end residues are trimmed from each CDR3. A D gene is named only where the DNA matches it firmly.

CDR3 protein: ASSQALGTLYEQY
J gene: TRBJ2-7
V gene: TRBV4-1
D gene: .

CDR3 protein: ASSLEGRPSEQY
J gene: TRBJ2-7
V gene: TRBV11-2
D gene: .

CDR3 protein: ASSVGQPSSYEQY
J gene: TRBJ2-7
V gene: TRBV5-5
D gene: TRBD1

CDR3 protein: ASSLGGLPVKTQY
J gene: TRBJ2-5
V gene: TRBV28
D gene: .

CDR3 protein: ASSLGGGVQNEQF
J gene: TRBJ2-1
V gene: TRBV28
D gene: .

CDR3 protein: ASSYTVGVGTEAF
J gene: TRBJ1-1
V gene: TRBV7-2
D gene: .

CDR3 protein: ASSSSSLGKTQY
J gene: TRBJ2-5
V gene: TRBV27
D gene: .

CDR3 protein: ASSFPDIGELF
J gene: TRBJ2-2
V gene: TRBV28
D gene: .

CDR3 protein: ASSSPGRGGKNIQY
J gene: TRBJ2-4
V gene: TRBV6-5
D gene: .

CDR3 protein: ASSHIQGALYEQY
J gene: TRBJ2-7
V gene: TRBV14
D gene: .

CDR3 protein: ATATGTQKAF
J gene: TRBJ1-1
V gene: TRBV6-1
D gene: .

CDR3 protein: ASSHRTGVACYSNQPQH
J gene: TRBJ1-5
V gene: TRBV14
D gene: TRBD1

CDR3 protein: ASSLTWGEKQF
J gene: TRBJ2-1
V gene: TRBV7-3
D gene: .

CDR3 protein: ASSLRGDLNYGYT
J gene: TRBJ1-2
V gene: TRBV6-9
D gene: .

CDR3 protein: ASSLGGTSLSTDTQY
J gene: TRBJ2-3
V gene: TRBV11-2
D gene: .

CDR3 protein: ASSETLQGSAF
J gene: TRBJ1-1
V gene: TRBV6-1
D gene: TRBD1

CDR3 protein: ASSRAGSRTSGFHYNEQF
J gene: TRBJ2-1
V gene: TRBV4-1
D gene: TRBD2

CDR3 protein: ASSFWTGNYGYT
J gene: TRBJ1-2
V gene: TRBV5-4
D gene: TRBD1